The 28 T cell receptor beta chains below all came from one sample that was sequenced in a study of CD8 T cells in ankylosing spondylitis. Each CDR3 protein is one row after TCRdb ran MiXCR on the 5' RACE reads. The sample yields some 130,000 distinct CDR3 sequences, roughly 8% seen once. The sample was synovial fluid, either unsorted or a sorted T cell fraction (not recorded which). The receptors stem from a male donor with ankylosing spondylitis.

The chain links TRBV7-2 to TRBJ2-1, with TRBD2 as a possible D gene (7 bases). V shed 0 bases and J shed 6 bases, with 15 bases lying between them. This CDR3 is built from 16 residues. CDR1 is SGHTA and CDR2 is FQGNSA in the germline V gene. The CDR3 sequence: CASSLAPAGAGNEQFF. CDR3 nucleotides: TGTGCCAGCAGCTTAGCCCCTGCGGGGGCGGGCAATGAGCAGTTCTTC.

This chain joins TRBV5-4 and TRBJ2-1, with TRBD2 identical over 8 bases. Germline trimming cut 2 bases from V and 2 bases from J; bases unmatched to any gene: 6. The CDR3 length is 16 residues. Germline loops: CDR1 SGHNT, CDR2 YYREEE (reference sequence). CDR3 region: CASSFSSGGPYNEQFF. The DNA of the CDR3 is TGTGCCAGCAGCTTCTCAAGCGGGGGACCCTACAATGAGCAGTTCTTC.

This clonotype was seen repeatedly, ten times or more. The genes are TRBV7-2 and TRBJ2-7; maybe TRBD2 (6 bases). Trimming removed 5 bases at V and 6 bases at J, with 17 bases between. The CDR3 is made up of 14 amino acids. From germline, CDR1 is SGHTA and CDR2 FQGNSA. CDR3 amino acids: CASSTRLVIGEQYF. The CDR3 DNA reads TGTGCCAGCAGCACCCGACTAGTTATAGGCGAGCAGTACTTC.

The V call is TRBV7-8, the J call TRBJ1-4, with 8 bases matching TRBD1. CDR3 length: 15 amino acids. J was trimmed by 8 bases and V by 6 bases; bases with no gene match: 11. The V gene's germline CDR1 is SGHVS and CDR2 FQNEAQ. The CDR3 sequence: CASSLRQGIAEKLFF. The CDR3 nucleotides are TGTGCCAGCAGTCTCAGACAGGGGATCGCGGAAAAACTGTTTTTT.

This clonotype was counted ten times or more. This chain uses TRBV20-1 with TRBJ2-7, with 9 nucleotides matching TRBD2. J lost 0 bases, V lost 6 bases, and 6 bases had no gene match. Per germline, CDR1 DFQATT and CDR2 SNEGSKA (reference sequence). CDR3 length equals 14 residues. The CDR3 DNA reads as TGCAGTGCGGTAGGTAGCGGGAGCTCCTACGAGCAGTACTTC. Translated: CSAVGSGSSYEQYF.

This clonotype has just a few counts. This chain joins TRBV27 and TRBJ2-1; tentatively, D is TRBD2 (5 bases). CDR3 size: 13 residues. V gave up 5 bases and J gave up 8 bases, with 13 bases separating them. Per the germline V gene, CDR1 is MNHEY and CDR2 is SMNVEV (reference sequence). As DNA, the CDR3 is TGTGCCAGCAGTCGGCTTTCGAGGGATGAGCAGTTCTTC. Protein product: CASSRLSRDEQFF.

At least ten counts were recorded for this clonotype. V usage is TRBV6-2 or TRBV6-3 and J usage is TRBJ2-1; tentatively, D is TRBD2 (7 bases). Trimming removed 8 bases at V and 8 bases at J, with 16 bases between. In germline, CDR1 is MNHEY, CDR2 SVGEGT. The length of the CDR3 is 13 residues. The CDR3 DNA is TGTGCCAGCCAAGAGGGGGGGCGCGATGAGCAGTTCTTC. As protein: CASQEGGRDEQFF.

This clonotype occurred a few times. V and J are TRBV29-1 and TRBJ1-2; no firm D call. CDR1 is SQVTM, CDR2 ANQGSEA, per germline. This CDR3 contains 13 residues. V was trimmed by 4 bases and J by 3 bases, leaving 12 bases between them. The CDR3 DNA reads TGCAGCGTTGTATTTCCGGAGTACTATGGCTACACCTTC. Amino acid sequence: CSVVFPEYYGYTF.

This clonotype was seen more than once but under ten times. The chain has TRBV20-1 and TRBJ1-1, with 7 bases aligning to TRBD1. In germline, CDR1 is DFQATT, CDR2 SNEGSKA (reference sequence). J was trimmed by 0 bases and V by 6 bases; bases with no gene match: 10. The CDR3 runs to 15 residues. CDR3: CSADQGQGVNTEAFF. In nucleotides, the CDR3 is TGCAGTGCGGATCAGGGGCAGGGGGTGAACACTGAAGCTTTCTTT.

There are a few counts of this clonotype. J is TRBJ1-2 and V is TRBV28; TRBD1 is a possible D gene (5 bases). The CDR3 consists of 13 residues. Germline V gene lookup returns CDR1 MDHEN and CDR2 SYDVKM. Trimming took off 6 bases at V and 8 bases at J, with 16 bases between the two ends. Here the CDR3 DNA reads TGTGCCAGCAGACTACCCTCTCAGGGAGGCTACACCTTC. Translation: CASRLPSQGGYTF.

This clonotype was observed a handful of times. The rearrangement uses TRBV28 and TRBJ2-3, with D perhaps matching TRBD2 (7 bases). V was pared by 10 bases and J by 4 bases, with 18 bases between. This CDR3 region has 14 residues. The germline V gene encodes CDR1 MDHEN and CDR2 SYDVKM. The CDR3 DNA sequence: TGTGCCACCATAAACGGGAGGACAGCAGATACGCAGTATTTT. Protein: CATINGRTADTQYF.

In this sample, this clonotype turned up many times. The rearrangement links TRBV6-5 to TRBJ1-2; D possibly corresponds to TRBD1 (5 bases). The V end was cut by 2 bases, the J end by 1 base, with 11 bases between. Germline V gives CDR1 MNHEY, CDR2 SVGAGI. The length of the CDR3 is 15 residues. CDR3 coding DNA: TGTGCCAGCAGTTACCCCCGGGGGTTTAACTATGGCTACACCTTC. Protein product: CASSYPRGFNYGYTF.

This clonotype turned up a few times. This rearrangement joins TRBV11-2 to TRBJ1-3; D call uncertain. The CDR3 is 15 amino acids. V lost 5 bases, J lost 0 bases, and 11 bases lay in between. Germline V gene data show CDR1 as SGHAT and CDR2 as FQNNGV. The CDR3 region has the DNA TGTGCCAGCAGCCCTGTATGGGGCTCTGGAAACACCATATATTTT. It encodes CASSPVWGSGNTIYF.

This clonotype was counted ten times or more. The J gene is TRBJ2-7, the V gene TRBV28; D possibly matches TRBD1 or TRBD2 (5 bases each). V was clipped by 3 bases and J by 1 base, with 13 bases between them. The germline V gene has CDR1 MDHEN and CDR2 SYDVKM. This CDR3 region has 15 residues. CDR3: CASSFWQGVSYEQYF. CDR3 coding DNA: TGTGCCAGCAGTTTTTGGCAGGGAGTTTCCTACGAGCAGTACTTC.

V and J are TRBV7-2 and TRBJ1-2; unclear D gene. V gave up 5 bases and J gave up 2 bases, with 12 bases separating them. CDR1 SGHTA and CDR2 FQGNSA come from the germline V gene. This CDR3 has 14 residues. CDR3 nucleotide sequence: TGTGCCAGCAGCCGACCCGGGGTGAACTATGGCTACACCTTC. This sequence encodes CASSRPGVNYGYTF. Variable domain in full (rest from reference TRBV7-2 and TRBJ1-2): GAGVSQSPSNKVTEKGKDVELRCDPISGHTALYWYRQSLGQGLEFLIYFQGNSAPDKSGLPSDRFSAERTGGSVSTLTIQRTQQEDSAVYLCASSRPGVNYGYTFGSGTRLTVV.

This clonotype was found many times. This chain uses TRBV29-1 with TRBJ2-1; a possible D gene is TRBD2 (8 bases). CDR1 and CDR2 from the germline V gene are SQVTM and ANQGSEA. V lost 1 base and J lost 6, with 16 bases in between. The CDR3 spans 15 residues. This CDR3 reads CSVEGDSGSLNEQFF. Written as DNA, the CDR3 is TGCAGCGTTGAAGGGGACAGCGGGAGCCTCAATGAGCAGTTCTTC.

This clonotype was seen more than once but under ten times. V gene TRBV11-2 combines with J gene TRBJ2-5; D perhaps matches TRBD1 (6 bases). Germline V gene sequence: CDR1 SGHAT, CDR2 FQNNGV. V was trimmed by 5 bases and J by 4 bases, leaving 14 bases between them. The CDR3 totals 14 residues. The CDR3, as DNA: TGTGCCAGCAGCCAACAGGGATTGATAGAGACCCAGTACTTC. Amino acid sequence: CASSQQGLIETQYF.

This clonotype was observed many times. The V gene is TRBV5-5, the J gene TRBJ2-5, with D maybe TRBD1 (5 bases). Germline CDR1 reads SGHKS; CDR2 reads YYEKEE (reference sequence). Trimming removed 4 bases from V and 0 bases from J, with 13 bases in between. The length of the CDR3 is 15 residues. The CDR3 bases are TGTGCCAGCAGCCTACTCCAACAGGACCAAGAGACCCAGTACTTC. Translating gives CASSLLQQDQETQYF.

The rearrangement uses TRBV4-2 and TRBJ2-2; 7 nucleotides match TRBD1. Germline CDR1 and CDR2: LGHNA and YNFKEQ. Trimming took 10 bases from V and 2 from J; bases not matched to a gene: 16. The CDR3 is 17 residues long. The CDR3 here is CAMSPGSRTGNTGELFF. The CDR3 DNA is TGTGCCATGAGCCCTGGCAGTAGGACAGGCAACACCGGGGAGCTGTTTTTT.

The DNA of the CDR3 is TGTGCCAGCAGAATACTAATCGGGAGGGGGTCCTACGAGCAGTACTTC. Amino acid sequence: CASRILIGRGSYEQYF. The genes are TRBV6-2 or TRBV6-3 and TRBJ2-7, with TRBD2 matching over 8 bases. The CDR3 covers 16 residues. V lost 6 bases, J lost 1 base, and 11 bases stayed unmatched. Germline V CDR1 and CDR2: MNHEY, SVGEGT.

This clonotype was recorded at least ten times. The gene calls are TRBV5-1 and TRBJ1-2; tentative D call: TRBD1 (6 bases). The V gene lost 4 bases and the J gene lost 4 bases, with 17 bases spanning the gap. The CDR3 consists of 15 residues. Germline lookup yields CDR1 SGHRS and CDR2 YFSETQ. DNA for the CDR3: TGCGCCAGCAGCGCGACAGGTTTAAGGAGCTATGGCTACACCTTC. It translates to CASSATGLRSYGYTF.

This clonotype was seen repeatedly, ten times or more. The J gene is TRBJ2-3, the V gene TRBV7-9; weak D call: TRBD1 (5 bases). Between the trimmed V and J ends, which lost 5 bases and 6 bases, there was a span of 18 bases. The germline CDR1 and CDR2 sequences are SEHNR and FQNEAQ (reference sequence). This CDR3 is built from 15 residues. CDR3 sequence: CASSAGGRARDTQYF. The CDR3, as DNA: TGTGCCAGCAGCGCCGGCGGCAGGGCGAGGGATACGCAGTATTTT.

The V call is TRBV28, the J call TRBJ2-7; TRBD1 aligns across 8 bases. The CDR3 loop spans 15 amino acids. After removal of 2 bases from V and 4 bases from J, the junction contained 7 bases not matched to a gene. Germline V gene lookup returns CDR1 MDHEN and CDR2 SYDVKM. The CDR3 sequence is CASSLGGTGGYEQYF. The CDR3 nucleotides read TGTGCCAGCAGTTTAGGCGGGACAGGAGGGTACGAGCAGTACTTC.

This clonotype was seen only a few times. The V and J genes are TRBV5-6 and TRBJ1-3; D call uncertain. With 1 base removed from V and 0 bases from J, the gap between germline ends came to 8 bases. CDR1 is SGHDT and CDR2 is YYEEEE in the germline V gene. CDR3 size: 15 residues. Here the CDR3 reads CASSLQPASGNTIYF. The CDR3 bases are TGTGCCAGCAGCTTGCAGCCAGCCTCTGGAAACACCATATATTTT.

The chain employs TRBV7-3 and TRBJ1-1; no firm D call. The V gene's germline CDR1 is SGHTA and CDR2 FQGTGA. The CDR3 is 15 amino acids. Trimming took 5 bases from V and 3 from J, leaving 16 bases between them. The CDR3 sequence: CASSPSTGRDTEAFF. The CDR3 coding sequence is TGTGCCAGCAGCCCTTCGACCGGGCGGGACACTGAAGCTTTCTTT.

This clonotype was observed a single time. This chain connects TRBV20-1 to TRBJ2-1; D possibly corresponds to TRBD2 (6 bases). CDR1 and CDR2 from the germline V gene are DFQATT and SNEGSKA (reference sequence). V was clipped by 0 bases and J by 1 base, with 19 bases between them. The CDR3 extends over 18 amino acids. The CDR3 is CSARDSGRLAGSYNEQFF. In DNA form, the CDR3 reads TGCAGTGCTAGAGATAGTGGGAGGCTAGCCGGTTCCTACAATGAGCAGTTCTTC.

Only a few counts were recorded for this clonotype. V is TRBV7-8 and J is TRBJ1-2, with 12 nucleotides matching TRBD1. The CDR3 covers 16 residues. Per the germline V gene, CDR1 is SGHVS and CDR2 is FQNEAQ. Trimming at V came to 5 bases and at J to 3 bases, leaving 7 bases not matched to a gene. CDR3 amino acids: CASSKGQGALDYGYTF. The CDR3 coding sequence is TGTGCCAGCAGCAAGGGACAGGGGGCTCTGGACTATGGCTACACCTTC.

This clonotype came up a few times. The chain combines TRBV5-5 with TRBJ2-7, with 7 bases lining up with TRBD2. Per the germline V gene, CDR1 is SGHKS and CDR2 is YYEKEE (reference sequence). The CDR3 is 16 residues long. J gave up 7 bases and V 3 bases, and 16 bases lay outside the gene matches. Here the CDR3 reads CASSSRTPGGPQEQYF. In DNA, the CDR3 is TGTGCCAGCAGCTCCCGGACCCCGGGAGGACCCCAAGAGCAGTACTTC. Variable domain in full (rest from reference TRBV5-5 and TRBJ2-7): DAGVTQSPTHLIKTRGQQVTLRCSPISGHKSVSWYQQVLGQGPQFIFQYYEKEERGRGNFPDRFSARQFPNYSSELNVNALLLGDSALYLCASSSRTPGGPQEQYFGPGTRLTVT.